This TCR beta chain was sequenced in a study of glioma-infiltrating T cells after dendritic cell vaccination. At the level of the study: Samples are from glioblastoma patients in Phase I and II dendritic cell vaccine trials.

The CDR3 sequence is 13 residues long. Trimming removed 6 bases from V and 4 bases from J, with 12 bases in between. The germline gives CDR1 MNHEY, CDR2 SMNVEV (reference sequence). Input was 1.5 to 2.5 ug genomic DNA, or all available if less. Using immunoSEQ multiplex PCR, the repertoire was profiled, and TCRdb retains in-frame clones only, with some absent. Among around 72,000 clones listed, about 76% were seen once. The chain uses TRBV27 and TRBJ1-1, with a possible D match to TRBD1 (5 bases). The source is a human donor with glioblastoma. Sequenced material: blood, taken before dendritic cell vaccination. CDR3 loop: CASRAAGGTEAFF. The CDR3 DNA sequence: TGTGCCAGCAGGGCGGCCGGGGGCACTGAAGCTTTCTTT.